This T cell receptor (beta chain) was retrieved from a study of immune characterization of retroperitoneal liposarcoma. This CDR3 spans 17 amino acids. V gave up 4 bases and J gave up 0 bases; unmatched junction bases: 6. There are many counts of this clonotype. A single record per CDR3 protein comes from TCRdb applying MiXCR to the PCR reads. The sample includes about 12,000 distinct CDR3 sequences, around 26% of them seen just once. The sequence derives from a female donor with retroperitoneal liposarcoma. This chain links TRBV12-3 or TRBV12-4 with TRBJ1-4; 9 positions agree with TRBD1. Sequencing was done on a sample of tumor tissue. The CDR3 nucleotides are TGTGCCAGCAGTTACTGGACAGGGGCCTCAACTAATGAAAAACTGTTTTTT. Protein sequence: CASSYWTGASTNEKLFF.